This T cell receptor (beta chain) derives from a study of blood T cell repertoires in COVID-19. For the study at large: Material from acute and convalescent COVID-19 was sourced from the United States, Italy and Spain. PBMCs, B-cell-depleted T cells, or T cells were the source of the cDNA or gDNA that made up the material.

In the study's own analysis: Reference gene primer amplification gave estimated nucleated cell counts. Data came from immunoSEQ multiplex PCR; TCRdb stores just in-frame clones and leaves some out. That table supplies the V and J calls and clone size; D and trimming were determined from the DNA. The data hold about 670,000 clones, with 80% to 90% observed a single time. Trimming left V 4 bases short and J 8 bases short, with 12 bases between. This CDR3 is built from 13 residues. Germline CDR1 reads MDHEN; CDR2 reads SYDVKM. Sequencing input: peripheral blood. The chain employs TRBV28 and TRBJ1-3; D may be TRBD1 (5 bases). The TCR sequence derives from a woman aged 18-29 years with acute or convalescent COVID-19. The CDR3 DNA is TGTGCCAGCAGTTCGCCTGGGGGGGACACCATATATTTT. Translated, it gives CASSSPGGDTIYF.